This T cell receptor (beta chain) was found in a study of neurological immune-mediated disorders. Study-level points and caveats: Across subjects, no CDR3 amino acid sequence appeared in expanded clones of more than one subject, a finding that suggested private repertoires in all groups.

Germline V gene data show CDR1 as LGHDT and CDR2 as YNNKEL (reference sequence). With 5 bases removed from V and 4 bases from J, the gap between germline ends came to 11 bases. The CDR3 totals 14 residues. Documented time point: longitudinal time-point 1 (baseline). The cDNA was generated through 5'RACE incorporating 10-nucleotide random UMIs. Every sequencing run returned over 190 million TCR-beta sequences, which were derived from 15-18 subjects. From the 5' RACE reads, TCRdb called clonotypes with MiXCR, one entry per CDR3 protein. The sample gives about 53,000 distinct CDR3 sequences, 10% of which show up once; about 1.6% is in the top ten. In its sample, this clonotype was seen many times. Its antigen is not identified.

The receptor was derived from a middle-aged woman in good health. The J gene is TRBJ1-4, the V gene TRBV3-1; D possibly corresponds to TRBD1 (5 bases). Sequences were obtained from PBMCs. DNA of the CDR3: TGTGCCAGCAGCTTCGACAGCAGTAATGAAAAACTGTTTTTT. Its protein product is CASSFDSSNEKLFF.